The T cell receptor (beta chain) under discussion was sequenced for a study of vaccination and CD4 T cells after COVID-19. About the research overall: The makeup of the convalescents was six males and four females, two of them Hispanic. Broader study findings: Spike mono-reactivity held for 304 of 307 vaccine-specific clones in convalescent patients.

TCRdb analysed the PCR reads with MiXCR anew, one entry per CDR3 protein. The table has roughly 14,000 distinct CDR3 sequences, 69% seen once. Concerning this clonotype itself: What it binds is not known.

Here the sequenced sample was CD4+ T cells from blood, taken after SARS-CoV-2 vaccination. The sequence derives from a human donor who had recovered from COVID-19.

The CDR3 sequence: CASSIPNYGYTF. CDR3 bases: TGTGCCAGTAGTATACCTAACTATGGCTACACCTTC. This chain connects TRBV19 to TRBJ1-2, with D hard to call. The length of the CDR3 is 12 residues. Germline V gene lookup returns CDR1 LNHDA and CDR2 SQIVND (reference sequence). Trimming cost V 2 bases and J 0 bases, with 1 base left between them.